This TCR beta chain is drawn from a study of shared clonotypes between healthy human individuals. The donor cohort consisted entirely of Caucasian adults residing in Nashville, Tennessee. A deep-level run was used for the assay. Input per replicate PCR of unsorted PBMC was about 270 ng DNA, corresponding to roughly 28,000 T cell genomes. In the original analysis: Filtering differed for immunoSEQ, which gave only junction sequences without quality scores. The assay was immunoSEQ multiplex PCR, and TCRdb's table has in-frame clones only and misses some. V and J calls and clone size are given by that table; D and trimming were obtained from the DNA. The sample includes around 530,000 clones, about 80% of them seen just once. Trimming stripped 0 bases from V and 4 bases from J, with 9 bases between. The V gene's germline CDR1 is SGHRS and CDR2 YFSETQ. This CDR3 comprises 14 residues.

The chain combines TRBV5-1 with TRBJ2-3; D unresolved. This receptor was taken from a woman aged 40 to 50 in good health. Some clones in this sample may be carry-over from other donors' samples. Sequencing input: PBMCs. The CDR3 loop reads CASSLGVTADTQYF. In DNA, the CDR3 is TGCGCCAGCAGCTTGGGGGTTACTGCAGATACGCAGTATTTT.